The 17 T cell receptor beta chains below come from one sample, sequenced in a study of blood T cell repertoires in COVID-19. The protocol was immunoSEQ multiplex PCR, while the TCRdb copy is restricted to in-frame clones and leaves out a portion. The repertoire has roughly 150,000 clones, 70% to 85% of them found once; the top ten carry roughly 8.9%. What was sequenced was peripheral blood. Receptors originate from a woman aged 45-60 years with acute or convalescent COVID-19.

The chain is built from TRBV5-5 and TRBJ1-5; no reliable D call. The CDR3 covers 14 residues. CDR1 is SGHKS and CDR2 is YYEKEE in the germline V gene (reference sequence). The V gene lost 0 bases and the J gene lost 7 bases, with 11 bases spanning the gap. CDR3 loop: CASSLDGLGQPQHF. The CDR3 DNA sequence: TGTGCCAGCAGCTTGGACGGGTTAGGACAGCCCCAGCATTTT.

V gene TRBV2 combines with J gene TRBJ2-3, with 7 bases lining up with TRBD1. The CDR3 totals 14 residues. V trimming: 4 bases; J trimming: 2 bases; junction bases outside the gene matches: 3. The germline gives CDR1 SNHLY, CDR2 FYNNEI. The CDR3 coding sequence is TGTGCCAGCAGTGCGGACAGGAACACAGATACGCAGTATTTT. The encoded protein is CASSADRNTDTQYF.

CDR3 sequence (DNA): TGCGCCAGCAGCCAGGGGAACCAAGAGACCCAGTACTTC. Residues: CASSQGNQETQYF. The V call is TRBV5-1, the J call TRBJ2-5; D perhaps matches TRBD1 (6 bases). V shed 4 bases and J shed 0 bases, with 7 bases lying between them. Germline V CDR1 and CDR2: SGHRS, YFSETQ. The CDR3 consists of 13 residues. Drawing the rest from reference TRBV5-1 and TRBJ2-5, the complete variable domain is KAGVTQTPRYLIKTRGQQVTLSCSPISGHRSVSWYQQTPGQGLQFLFEYFSETQRNKGNFPGRFSGRQFSNSRSEMNVSTLELGDSALYLCASSQGNQETQYFGPGTRLLVL.

The rearrangement joins TRBV28 to TRBJ2-2; 10 bases align to TRBD1. Germline loops: CDR1 MDHEN, CDR2 SYDVKM. Trimming cost V 5 bases and J 3 bases; bases outside gene matches: 3. The CDR3 runs to 15 residues. The chain's CDR3 is CASSAGTGDTGELFF. The CDR3 bases are TGTGCCAGCAGTGCCGGGACAGGGGACACCGGGGAGCTGTTTTTT.

V usage is TRBV27 and J usage is TRBJ1-2, with 9 bases lining up with TRBD1. This CDR3 comprises 18 residues. Germline V CDR1 and CDR2: MNHEY, SMNVEV (reference sequence). Trimming at V came to 3 bases and at J to 0 bases, leaving 11 bases not matched to a gene. In DNA form, the CDR3 reads TGTGCCAGCAGTTTGCGCCGGGACAGGGATAGCGCTAACTATGGCTACACCTTC. Translation gives CASSLRRDRDSANYGYTF.

This sequence joins TRBV4-3 and TRBJ1-2; D uncertain. The CDR3 consists of 15 residues. Between the trimmed V and J ends, which lost 0 bases and 4 bases, there was a span of 12 bases. From germline, CDR1 is LGHNA and CDR2 YSLEER. The CDR3 region has the DNA TGCGCCAGCAGCCAAGATTTGGGGAGTCCCTATGGCTACACCTTC. This sequence encodes CASSQDLGSPYGYTF.

The V call is TRBV5-1, the J call TRBJ1-3; 7 bases align to TRBD1. The CDR3 spans 14 residues. The ends lost 0 bases at V and 8 bases at J; junction bases unmatched: 5. Germline CDR1 and CDR2: SGHRS and YFSETQ. The CDR3 protein is CASSLVGQGDTIYF. The CDR3, as DNA: TGCGCCAGCAGCTTGGTAGGCCAGGGGGACACCATATATTTT.

The J gene is TRBJ1-2, the V gene TRBV28, with D possibly matching TRBD1 (6 bases). Per the germline V gene, CDR1 is MDHEN and CDR2 is SYDVKM. The CDR3 totals 14 residues. V dropped 2 bases and J dropped 4 bases, with 11 bases sitting between them. The CDR3 coding sequence is TGTGCCAGCAGTTTAAGGGGGAGAATCTATGGCTACACCTTC. Translation: CASSLRGRIYGYTF.

This chain joins TRBV27 and TRBJ1-5; TRBD1 agrees at 9 bases. V was pared by 5 bases and J by 5 bases, with 10 bases of the junction left unmatched. Germline V gene sequence: CDR1 MNHEY, CDR2 SMNVEV (reference sequence). The CDR3 consists of 16 residues. Here the CDR3 reads CASSPSGTGIHQPQHF. In DNA form, the CDR3 reads TGTGCCAGCAGTCCCTCCGGGACAGGGATTCATCAGCCCCAGCATTTT.

This chain joins TRBV6-5 and TRBJ1-4; perhaps TRBD1 as D (5 bases). This CDR3 comprises 13 residues. Germline V gives CDR1 MNHEY, CDR2 SVGAGI. Trimming stripped 0 bases from V and 7 bases from J, with 6 bases between. CDR3 nucleotide sequence: TGTGCCAGCAGTTACTCGGGGCGTGAAAAACTGTTTTTT. Amino acid sequence: CASSYSGREKLFF.

The V call is TRBV7-2, the J call TRBJ1-3, with 10 bases lining up with TRBD1. Germline V gene sequence: CDR1 SGHTA, CDR2 FQGNSA. The CDR3 contains 15 residues. V lost 6 bases, J lost 2 bases, and 4 bases stayed unmatched. The CDR3 DNA follows: TGTGCCAGCAGTTACGGACAGGGGGCTGGAAACACCATATATTTT. Protein: CASSYGQGAGNTIYF.

The rearrangement links TRBV2 to TRBJ1-5, with unresolved D. CDR3 length equals 11 residues. Germline V gene data show CDR1 as SNHLY and CDR2 as FYNNEI. V shed 6 bases and J shed 4 bases, with 4 bases lying between them. The CDR3 here is CASRYNQPQHF. The CDR3 region has the DNA TGTGCCAGCAGATATAATCAGCCCCAGCATTTT. The full variable domain, its missing parts supplied by reference TRBV2 and TRBJ1-5, is EPEVTQTPSHQVTQMGQEVILRCVPISNHLYFYWYRQILGQKVEFLVSFYNNEISEKSEIFDDQFSVERPDGSNFTLKIRSTKLEDSAMYFCASRYNQPQHFGDGTRLSIL.

V usage is TRBV7-2 and J usage is TRBJ2-3; TRBD2 aligns across 9 bases. V shed 0 bases, J shed 4 bases, and the junction held 8 bases outside the gene matches. Germline CDR1 and CDR2: SGHTA and FQGNSA. There are 17 residues in the CDR3. The CDR3 is CASSLAGGGAPADTQYF. DNA for the CDR3: TGTGCCAGCAGCTTAGCTGGCGGGGGGGCCCCGGCAGATACGCAGTATTTT.

In its sample, this clone was seen a few times. CDR3 in amino acids: CAISDYPGGNSYEQYF. The CDR3 bases are TGTGCCATCAGTGATTATCCGGGGGGGAACTCCTACGAGCAGTACTTC. The chain employs TRBV10-3 and TRBJ2-7; 8 bases align to TRBD2. Trimming at V came to 3 bases and at J to 0 bases, leaving 7 bases not matched to a gene. This CDR3 spans 16 amino acids. CDR1 and CDR2 (germline): ENHRY, SYGVKD.

The rearrangement links TRBV2 to TRBJ1-1; D is ambiguous. The CDR3 has 13 residues. V lost 3 bases and J 4 bases, leaving 9 bases between the germline ends. CDR1 is SNHLY, CDR2 FYNNEI, per germline. The CDR3: CASSEAEGTEAFF. The CDR3 nucleotides read TGTGCCAGCAGTGAGGCGGAAGGCACTGAAGCTTTCTTT. Drawing the rest from reference TRBV2 and TRBJ1-1, the complete variable domain is EPEVTQTPSHQVTQMGQEVILRCVPISNHLYFYWYRQILGQKVEFLVSFYNNEISEKSEIFDDQFSVERPDGSNFTLKIRSTKLEDSAMYFCASSEAEGTEAFFGQGTRLTVV.

V is TRBV27 and J is TRBJ2-3, with TRBD2 as a possible D gene (5 bases). Per the germline V gene, CDR1 is MNHEY and CDR2 is SMNVEV (reference sequence). This CDR3 contains 14 residues. The V end was cut by 0 bases, the J end by 5 bases, with 9 bases between. The CDR3 reads CASSLSWAGDTQYF. CDR3 DNA sequence: TGTGCCAGCAGTTTATCATGGGCGGGAGATACGCAGTATTTT.

The chain joins TRBV7-2 to TRBJ1-2; 9 nucleotides match TRBD1. V lost 4 bases, J lost 2 bases, and 2 bases stayed unmatched. Per germline, CDR1 SGHTA and CDR2 FQGNSA. This CDR3 region has 14 residues. The CDR3 DNA follows: TGTGCCAGCAGCTGGGACAGGGTAAACTATGGCTACACCTTC. Its translation is CASSWDRVNYGYTF. Filled out from reference TRBV7-2 and TRBJ1-2, the complete variable domain reads GAGVSQSPSNKVTEKGKDVELRCDPISGHTALYWYRQSLGQGLEFLIYFQGNSAPDKSGLPSDRFSAERTGGSVSTLTIQRTQQEDSAVYLCASSWDRVNYGYTFGSGTRLTVV.